This entry lists 19 T cell receptor beta chains sequenced from one sample in a study of shared T cell receptors in the human thymus. Profiling relied on immunoSEQ multiplex PCR, and the TCRdb table lists in-frame clones only, not all of them. The table includes under 850,000 clones, approximately 90% detected once. The same specimen was also included in a second study, on human thymus T cells.

Sequencing input: thymocytes. The receptors derive from a boy younger than two with a congenital heart defect.

This clone has more than one count but fewer than ten. The chain links TRBV19 to TRBJ1-2, with 9 bases lining up with TRBD1. The CDR3 runs 16 residues. The germline V gene has CDR1 LNHDA and CDR2 SQIVND (reference sequence). J was trimmed by 4 bases and V by 0 bases; bases with no gene match: 6. The CDR3 bases are TGTGCCAGTAGTATAGATCTATGGACAGGGGTCTATGGCTACACCTTC. This gives the protein CASSIDLWTGVYGYTF.

The CDR3 coding sequence is TGCGCCAGCAGCCACCCCATGGGTCTAGCTGAAGAGACCCAGTACTTC. It translates to CASSHPMGLAEETQYF. This rearrangement joins TRBV4-1 to TRBJ2-5; a possible D gene is TRBD2 (5 bases). Germline V CDR1 and CDR2: MGHRA, YSYEKL. The CDR3 extends over 16 amino acids. V was trimmed by 3 bases and J by 3 bases, leaving 17 bases between them.

As for this clone: In the same sample, other DNA sequences code for this CDR3. This rearrangement joins TRBV15 to TRBJ1-5, with D perhaps matching TRBD1 (5 bases). The CDR3 is 13 amino acids. Germline V lookup: CDR1 LNHNV, CDR2 YYDKDF (reference sequence). V was trimmed by 5 bases and J by 4 bases, leaving 9 bases between them. In DNA, the CDR3 is TGTGCCACCAGCCGGGCAGGGAATCAGCCCCAGCATTTT. This translates into CATSRAGNQPQHF.

The genes are TRBV28 and TRBJ2-1, with 9 bases fitting TRBD1. V gave up 5 bases and J gave up 2 bases; unmatched junction bases: 13. Germline CDR1 MDHEN, CDR2 SYDVKM. The CDR3 sequence is 18 residues long. The DNA of the CDR3 is TGTGCCAGCAGTCGTCCAACTCGGGACAGGGACCCCTACAATGAGCAGTTCTTC. As protein: CASSRPTRDRDPYNEQFF.

The chain combines TRBV6-5 with TRBJ1-4; D ambiguous. CDR3 length: 13 residues. The V gene lost 2 bases and the J gene lost 4 bases, with 5 bases spanning the gap. Per germline, CDR1 MNHEY and CDR2 SVGAGI. The CDR3 DNA is TGTGCCAGCAGTTACCACGGTAATGAAAAACTGTTTTTT. Protein: CASSYHGNEKLFF.

The chain links TRBV4-1 to TRBJ2-7, with 11 nucleotides matching TRBD2. Germline loops: CDR1 MGHRA, CDR2 YSYEKL. V lost 3 bases to trimming and J lost 0 bases; unmatched junction nucleotides: 19. The CDR3 is 21 amino acids. CDR3 DNA sequence: TGCGCCAGCAGCCACCCCAGGCTTCCGGGACTAGCGGAGGGGAGCTCCTACGAGCAGTACTTC. Translated, it gives CASSHPRLPGLAEGSSYEQYF.

V gene TRBV7-9 combines with J gene TRBJ2-7; D is perhaps TRBD2 (5 bases). Germline CDR1 SEHNR, CDR2 FQNEAQ (reference sequence). CDR3 length equals 14 residues. V was pared by 5 bases and J by 6 bases, with 17 bases between. The CDR3 DNA follows: TGTGCCAGCAGCCCCCCCGCGGGCGTCAGCGAGCAGTACTTC. Encoded protein: CASSPPAGVSEQYF. The variable domain in full, completed from reference TRBV7-9 and TRBJ2-7, reads DTGVSQNPRHKITKRGQNVTFRCDPISEHNRLYWYRQTLGQGPEFLTYFQNEAQLEKSRLLSDRFSAERPKGSFSTLEIQRTEQGDSAMYLCASSPPAGVSEQYFGPGTRLTVT.

The gene calls are TRBV5-5 and TRBJ2-7; tentatively, D is TRBD1 (6 bases). Trimming left V 4 bases short and J 4 bases short, with 21 bases between. The CDR3 is 16 residues long. Germline V gene lookup returns CDR1 SGHKS and CDR2 YYEKEE (reference sequence). DNA for the CDR3: TGTGCCAGCAGCGGGGGCCTGAGGACGCCTGGGTACGAGCAGTACTTC. This sequence encodes CASSGGLRTPGYEQYF.

The V call is TRBV6-4, the J call TRBJ2-1, with 15 positions matching TRBD2. The CDR3 runs to 15 residues. V gave up 6 bases and J gave up 9 bases; unmatched junction bases: 6. Per germline, CDR1 MRHNA and CDR2 SNTAGT. The CDR3 reads CASSDGTSGRFEQFF. CDR3 in DNA: TGTGCCAGCAGCGATGGGACTAGCGGGAGGTTTGAGCAGTTCTTC.

The chain combines TRBV20-1 with TRBJ1-1; D is undetermined. V lost 6 bases to trimming and J lost 7 bases, with 3 bases between them. The CDR3 is 8 amino acids. Germline CDR1 is DFQATT and CDR2 is SNEGSKA (reference sequence). The CDR3: CSANEAFF. The CDR3, as DNA: TGCAGTGCCAATGAAGCTTTCTTT.

The chain has TRBV2 and TRBJ2-1, with D tentatively TRBD1 (5 bases). This CDR3 spans 14 amino acids. Trimming cost V 5 bases and J 5 bases, with 13 bases left between them. CDR1 SNHLY and CDR2 FYNNEI come from the germline V gene. The CDR3 protein is CASSLQGLHNEQFF. CDR3 nucleotides: TGTGCCAGCAGTCTTCAGGGCCTACACAATGAGCAGTTCTTC.

The rearrangement links TRBV4-3 to TRBJ2-7, with D possibly matching TRBD2 (6 bases). Germline assignment: CDR1 LGHNA and CDR2 YSLEER. Trimming shortened V by 0 bases and J by 3 bases, and 18 bases separated the two germline ends. The CDR3 has 17 residues. For the CDR3, the DNA is TGCGCCAGCAGCCAAGAGTTATCCGGGGACTTTCTCTACGAGCAGTACTTC. The encoded protein is CASSQELSGDFLYEQYF.

This clone was picked up one time. This sequence joins TRBV21-1 and TRBJ1-1; no DNA check was done on the table's D call, TRBD1. TRBV21-1 is a pseudogene locus. This CDR3 contains 13 residues. This chain's CDR3 is CASSTRGGTEAFF. In DNA form, the CDR3 reads TGTGCCAGCAGCACCAGGGGTGGCACTGAAGCTTTCTTT.

The chain carries TRBV11-3 and TRBJ1-4; tentatively, D is TRBD1 (5 bases). Looked up from germline, CDR1 is SGHNT and CDR2 is YENEEA. Deletions cut 0 bases from V and 6 bases from J, with 17 bases between. The length of the CDR3 is 17 residues. CDR3 in DNA: TGTGCCAGCAGCTTAGATGGGAGGAGGGGAGTGGATGAAAAACTGTTTTTT. It specifies CASSLDGRRGVDEKLFF.

Only one count was recorded for this clone. This chain links TRBV4-1 with TRBJ2-5; TRBD1 matches 7 bases. V lost 4 bases, J lost 3 bases, and 5 bases stayed unmatched. CDR1 MGHRA and CDR2 YSYEKL come from the germline V gene. The CDR3 length is 14 residues. The CDR3 sequence is CASSLSTGEETQYF. The CDR3 DNA is TGCGCCAGCAGCCTATCTACAGGGGAAGAGACCCAGTACTTC.

CDR3 in amino acids: CASSRTGFITDTQYF. CDR3 DNA: TGTGCCAGCAGCCGCACAGGGTTTATCACAGATACGCAGTATTTT. The V call is TRBV7-9, the J call TRBJ2-3; perhaps TRBD1 as D (6 bases). CDR3 length equals 15 residues. The V gene lost 5 bases and the J gene lost 2 bases, with 14 bases spanning the gap. Germline CDR1 and CDR2: SEHNR and FQNEAQ (reference sequence).

The rearrangement joins TRBV6-6 to TRBJ2-3; 9 bases agree with TRBD1. With V trimmed by 4 bases and J by 4 bases, 9 bases remained unmatched. CDR1 and CDR2 (germline): MNHNY, SVGAGI (reference sequence). This CDR3 region has 16 residues. The CDR3 sequence: CASSFDRDRDPDTQYF. The CDR3 region has the DNA TGTGCCAGCAGTTTTGACCGGGACAGGGACCCAGATACGCAGTATTTT.

This sequence joins TRBV11-3 and TRBJ2-7; D uncertain. Looked up from germline, CDR1 is SGHNT and CDR2 is YENEEA. The V gene lost 1 base and the J gene lost 1 base, with 17 bases spanning the gap. There are 17 residues in the CDR3. The CDR3 bases are TGTGCCAGCAGCTTAGGGTTTAGCTTGGAAACTTCCTACGAGCAGTACTTC. Amino acids: CASSLGFSLETSYEQYF.

The chain employs TRBV5-4 and TRBJ2-3; 7 bases are a match to TRBD2. CDR1 SGHNT and CDR2 YYREEE come from the germline V gene (reference sequence). V lost 3 bases, J lost 5 bases, and 18 bases stayed unmatched. The CDR3 has 18 residues. CDR3 amino acids: CASSSFREMAGARDTQYF. In DNA form, the CDR3 reads TGTGCCAGCAGCTCGTTCAGGGAGATGGCGGGAGCGAGAGATACGCAGTATTTT.